This T cell receptor beta chain stems from a study of shared clonotypes between healthy human individuals. V gave up 7 bases and J gave up 4 bases, with 13 bases separating them. There are 13 residues in the CDR3. The V gene's germline CDR1 is SGHNT and CDR2 YENEEA. The method was immunoSEQ multiplex PCR; TCRdb's version includes in-frame clones alone and lacks a portion of them. This sample yields about 100,000 clones, of which 68% are seen a single time; around 25% belongs to the top ten. The TCR was taken from a woman in her twenties or thirties in good health. The sequencing input was memory CD8+ T cells sorted from blood. Subset specified: CD45RO+ cells pooled with CCR7-negative TemRA cells. This chain joins TRBV11-3 and TRBJ1-2; possibly TRBD1 for D (5 bases). The CDR3 protein is CASTLLGGYGYTF. CDR3 DNA: TGTGCCAGCACCCTATTGGGGGGCTATGGCTACACCTTC.